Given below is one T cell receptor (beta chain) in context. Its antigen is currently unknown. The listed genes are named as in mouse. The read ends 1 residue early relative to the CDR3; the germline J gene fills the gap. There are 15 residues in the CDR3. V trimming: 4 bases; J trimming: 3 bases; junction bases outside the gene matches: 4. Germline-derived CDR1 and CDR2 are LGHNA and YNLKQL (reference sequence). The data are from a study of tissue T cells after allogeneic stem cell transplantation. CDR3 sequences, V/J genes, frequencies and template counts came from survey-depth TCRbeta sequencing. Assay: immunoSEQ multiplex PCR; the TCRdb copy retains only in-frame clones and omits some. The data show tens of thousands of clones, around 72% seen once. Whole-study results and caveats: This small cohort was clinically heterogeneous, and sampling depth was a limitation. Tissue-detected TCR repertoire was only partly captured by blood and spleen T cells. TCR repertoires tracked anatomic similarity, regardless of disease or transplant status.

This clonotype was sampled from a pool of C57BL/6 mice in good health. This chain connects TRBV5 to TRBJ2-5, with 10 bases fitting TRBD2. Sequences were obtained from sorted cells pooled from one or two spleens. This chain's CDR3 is CASSPRTGGQDTQYF. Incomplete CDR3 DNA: TGTGCCAGCAGCCCCCGGACTGGGGGACAAGACACCCAGTAC.